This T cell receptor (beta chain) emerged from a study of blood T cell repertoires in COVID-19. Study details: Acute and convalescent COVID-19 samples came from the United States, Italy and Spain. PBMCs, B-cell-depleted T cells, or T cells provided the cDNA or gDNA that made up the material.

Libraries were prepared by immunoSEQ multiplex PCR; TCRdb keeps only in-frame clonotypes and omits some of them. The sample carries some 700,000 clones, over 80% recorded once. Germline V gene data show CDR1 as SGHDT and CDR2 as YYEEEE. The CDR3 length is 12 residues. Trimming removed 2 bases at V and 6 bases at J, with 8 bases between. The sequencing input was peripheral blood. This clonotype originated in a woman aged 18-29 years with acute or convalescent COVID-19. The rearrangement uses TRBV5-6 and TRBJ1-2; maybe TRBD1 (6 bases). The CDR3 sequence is CASSFSGDGYTF. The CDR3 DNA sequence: TGTGCCAGCAGCTTTTCAGGGGATGGCTACACCTTC.